The T cell receptor beta chain described here comes from a study of blood T cell repertoires in COVID-19 (dated by TCRdb to 2018 to 2020). As for the study more broadly: Samples from collaborators originated in the United States, Italy and Spain and spanned both the acute and convalescent phases of COVID-19. The material from the prospective study consisted of cDNA or gDNA derived from T cells, B-cell-depleted T cells, or PBMCs. Deeply sampled blood TCRbeta repertoires from subjects exposed to, actively infected with, or recovered from COVID-19 were included in the dataset. The repertoires were released in a freely available public database intended as a resource for research on the immune response to SARS-CoV-2. The samples were drawn from the first 160 participants of the ongoing ImmuneRACE study and from about 1,200 subjects provided by 6 global collaborators. The sample metadata nearly always contained a de-identified subject ID, COVID-19 status, age in years and sex. HLA class I and class II types, where available, came from metadata supplied by the sample provider rather than from assay-based typing.

The immunoSEQ Assay, a bias-controlled multiplex PCR, was used to amplify TCRbeta CDR3 regions from genomic DNA. The source study handled its data this way. The number of nucleated cells in each sample was estimated by amplification of reference gene primers within the assay. To quantify the absolute abundance of each unique TCRbeta CDR3 rearrangement, sequence reads were collapsed and filtered. Productive Simpson clonality was computed per sample as the square root of Simpson's diversity index over productive rearrangements. What TCRdb holds here is the immuneACCESS table cut down to in-frame rearrangements. Part of the clones is not present; checked against another copy, under half of the missing clones reflect an unresolved V gene, and the others are unexplained. V and J calls and clone size are copied from that table; D and trimming were computed from the DNA. Counted in this sample were approximately 230,000 clones; 88% of them appeared once. The ten largest make up approximately 6% of the sample.

For this clone: No antigen is known for it. Per-base qualities were not stored, and no clone one base away is much larger.

In Seattle, one collaborating source enrolled patients while the infection was active and tracked those patients longitudinally over the course of disease. Each collaborating institution followed its own protocols to collect whole blood in K2EDTA tubes. For TCRbeta analysis, collaborators shipped samples as frozen whole blood, isolated PBMCs, or DNA extracted from either of those sample types. Points the paper makes about the study in general: How much clinical and demographic metadata was included differed by source and by participant, and the metadata was provided uncurated.

Spanning cysteine to phenylalanine, the CDR3 consists of 15 amino acids. Of all the DNA, just the CDR3 is kept, 45 bases in frame from base 1. V drops 5 bases and J drops 0 bases, leaving 11 bases in between. The germline V gene supplies CDR1 LGHNA and CDR2 YSLEER. The rearrangement combines TRBV4-3 with TRBJ2-1; D gene: possibly TRBD2, on 5 matching bases. This sequence was found in a woman aged 30 to 39 with COVID-19, enrolled during active disease. Sequencing was carried out using peripheral blood. The CDR3 has the sequence CASSSPGSSYNEQFF. The bases read TGCGCCAGCAGCTCCCCGGGGAGCTCCTACAATGAGCAGTTCTTC.